A selection of T cell receptor beta chains follows, all from one sample in a study of T cells in Graves' hyperthyroidism and ophthalmopathy. Each CDR3 protein is one row after TCRdb ran MiXCR on the multiplex PCR reads. In the table there are about 300,000 distinct CDR3 sequences, roughly 15% of which are singletons. Sequencing was carried out using blood. The receptors shown here come from a woman aged 40 to 55 with Graves' hyperthyroidism. Each CDR3 is given with its conserved first and last residue. Each record gives: D gene, clone size, J gene, V gene, CDR3 protein, CDR3 DNA. The D gene is left open where the match is weak. Part of the rows lack a size; the others show once, few, many or a class for expanded clones.

D gene: .
clone size: many
J gene: TRBJ1-1
V gene: TRBV6-5
CDR3 protein: CASSYRKEAEAFF
CDR3 DNA: TGTGCCAGCAGTTACAGAAAGGAGGCTGAAGCTTTCTTT

D gene: TRBD1
clone size: many
J gene: TRBJ1-2
V gene: TRBV12-3/TRBV12-4
CDR3 protein: CASRAGTGDGYTF
CDR3 DNA: TGTGCCAGCAGGGCCGGGACAGGCGATGGCTACACCTTC

D gene: TRBD1
clone size: .
J gene: TRBJ1-2
V gene: TRBV7-8
CDR3 protein: CASSLWTGPNYGYTF
CDR3 DNA: TGTGCCAGCAGCTTGTGGACAGGACCTAACTATGGCTACACCTTC

D gene: TRBD1
clone size: many
J gene: TRBJ1-2
V gene: TRBV10-3
CDR3 protein: CAISEWTGNYGYTF
CDR3 DNA: TGTGCCATCAGTGAGTGGACAGGGAACTATGGCTACACCTTC

D gene: .
clone size: many
J gene: TRBJ2-7
V gene: TRBV11-1
CDR3 protein: CASSLESSYEQYF
CDR3 DNA: TGTGCCAGCAGCCTCGAGAGCTCCTACGAGCAGTACTTC

D gene: .
clone size: .
J gene: TRBJ1-2
V gene: TRBV5-6
CDR3 protein: CASRQRLGGYTF
CDR3 DNA: TGTGCCAGTCGGCAAAGGCTCGGGGGCTACACCTTC

D gene: .
clone size: .
J gene: TRBJ2-2
V gene: TRBV11-3
CDR3 protein: CASSLGPAQLFF
CDR3 DNA: TGTGCCAGCAGCTTAGGGCCGGCCCAGCTGTTTTTT

D gene: .
clone size: many
J gene: TRBJ1-1
V gene: TRBV15
CDR3 protein: CATSRGRGVGTEAFF
CDR3 DNA: TGTGCCACCAGCAGGGGACGGGGAGTGGGCACTGAAGCTTTCTTT

D gene: .
clone size: many
J gene: TRBJ1-5
V gene: TRBV27
CDR3 protein: CASSPARNQPQHF
CDR3 DNA: TGTGCCAGCAGCCCCGCTCGCAATCAGCCCCAGCATTTT

D gene: .
clone size: .
J gene: TRBJ2-1
V gene: TRBV3-1
CDR3 protein: CASSQGVERVSSYNEQFF
CDR3 DNA: TGTGCCAGCAGCCAAGGAGTGGAGCGGGTCAGCTCCTACAATGAGCAGTTCTTC

D gene: .
clone size: many
J gene: TRBJ1-5
V gene: TRBV3-1
CDR3 protein: CASSNRGNQPQHF
CDR3 DNA: TGTGCCAGCAGCAATAGAGGCAATCAGCCCCAGCATTTT

D gene: TRBD2
clone size: .
J gene: TRBJ2-1
V gene: TRBV20-1
CDR3 protein: CSAQIAGVIGEQFF
CDR3 DNA: TGCAGTGCTCAGATCGCGGGGGTGATTGGGGAGCAGTTCTTC

D gene: .
clone size: many
J gene: TRBJ1-6
V gene: TRBV6-1
CDR3 protein: CASSEAQTDYNSPLHF
CDR3 DNA: TGTGCCAGCAGTGAAGCACAGACCGATTATAATTCACCCCTCCACTTT

D gene: .
clone size: many
J gene: TRBJ1-2
V gene: TRBV7-8
CDR3 protein: CASSQNNYGYTF
CDR3 DNA: TGTGCCAGCAGCCAGAACAACTATGGCTACACCTTC

D gene: .
clone size: many
J gene: TRBJ1-5
V gene: TRBV15
CDR3 protein: CATSRGGHRHHQPQHF
CDR3 DNA: TGTGCCACCAGCAGAGGTGGACACCGCCACCATCAGCCCCAGCATTTT

D gene: TRBD1
clone size: few
J gene: TRBJ2-7
V gene: TRBV7-2
CDR3 protein: CASSPGQGHSYEQYF
CDR3 DNA: TGTGCCAGCAGCCCAGGACAGGGCCATTCCTACGAGCAGTACTTC

D gene: .
clone size: many
J gene: TRBJ2-2
V gene: TRBV6-6
CDR3 protein: CASSYRIPGRKTGELFF
CDR3 DNA: TGTGCCAGCAGTTACCGGATCCCGGGCAGAAAGACCGGGGAGCTGTTTTTT